This TCR beta chain comes out of a study of OX40 agonist ivuxolimab in advanced cancers. Context from the whole study: Ivuxolimab was an agonistic, fully human IgG2 monoclonal antibody directed against OX40 (CD134), a costimulatory receptor. Intravenous ivuxolimab was administered to patients every 2 weeks at six dose levels: 0.01, 0.1, 0.3, 1.5, 3 and 10 mg/kg. Of the roughly 54 patients in dose escalation, some 20 had hepatocellular carcinoma, around 15 had melanoma, 9 had renal cell carcinoma and 9 had head and neck cancer. A male proportion of around 80% and a mean age of 60 years, ranging from about 20 to 85, were recorded for the dose-escalation cohort. Patients were allowed to have had prior anti-PD-1, anti-PD-L1 or anti-CTLA-4 therapy, and approximately 40% of the dose-escalation patients had previously received checkpoint inhibitors. Partial responses were achieved by three dose-escalation patients, of whom one had hepatocellular carcinoma and two had cutaneous melanoma. Peripheral TCRbeta sequencing was intended to test whether TCR sequence diversity was altered and clonal T-cell expansion was caused by ivuxolimab. The paper covers the monotherapy dose-escalation part of the phase I ivuxolimab trial, which included N ≈ 57 patients. Paper-wide results and their limitations: In the 0.1-3.0 mg/kg groups, partial responders had among the lowest normalized peripheral clonal expansion, particularly in CD8+ T cells. Which antigens the clonally expanded peripheral T cells were specific for was not determined. At doses from 0.1 to 3.0 mg/kg, clonal expansion was seen in both CD4+ and CD8+ blood T cells between baseline and week 6. Low levels of normalized T-cell clonal expansion were also shown by some nonresponding patients. After ivuxolimab, expanded clones were on average more numerous among CD8+ T cells than among CD4+ T cells.

The trial excluded patients who had a history of autoimmune disease or were on systemic immunosuppression. Peripheral blood for TCR sequencing was collected from all dose cohorts at baseline, on cycle 4 day 1, and on cycle 7 day 1. Samples were obtained from an open-label, multicenter, first-in-human phase I dose-escalation trial of ivuxolimab. Adults with locally advanced or metastatic melanoma, renal cell carcinoma, hepatocellular carcinoma or head and neck squamous cell carcinoma were enrolled in the trial. CD4+ and CD8+ T cells were sorted separately from peripheral blood before TCR sequencing. The CDR3 contains 14 residues, cysteine and phenylalanine counted. Only the CDR3 region is kept as DNA, spanning 42 bases read in frame from base 1. V is cut back by 4 bases and J by 3 bases, with 2 bases in the junction unmatched. CDR1 and CDR2 were assigned from the germline V gene as MGHRA and YSYEKL.

Genomic DNA was extracted from sorted cells for sequencing of the TCRbeta CDR3 region. The immunoSEQ Assay was used to sequence the TCRbeta CDR3 regions. TCRdb obtained this table from immuneACCESS and retained in-frame rearrangements with V and J assigned. These tables miss some clones; where compared with another copy, unresolved V genes account for less than half of the shortfall, and the remainder is unexplained. In this sample the table shows about 20,000 clones, about 80% of which occur a single time. In total, the top ten clones hold 35% to 50% of the sample. This clone has just one count. This receptor's antigen is unknown. No much larger clonotype is one base removed from it; base qualities were not supplied.

Recombination linked TRBV4-1 to TRBJ1-1, with 10 bases in between that match TRBD1. This TCR derives from an adult with an advanced solid tumor such as melanoma, head and neck, liver or kidney cancer. Source: CD4+ or CD8+ T cells sorted from blood, taken in a trial of the OX40 agonist ivuxolimab. The nucleotide sequence reads TGCGCCAGCAGCCCCGGACAGGGGGACACTGAAGCTTTCTTT. The translation is CASSPGQGDTEAFF.